This record looks at one T cell receptor (beta chain) sequence and its context. Authors' analysis steps: Estimates of nucleated cell counts were drawn from the amplification of reference gene primers. Clones were read by immunoSEQ multiplex PCR, and TCRdb kept only the in-frame ones, dropping some. That table gives V, J and clone size, and the DNA gave D and trimming. Of under 200,000 clones listed, roughly nine tenths are singletons. This CDR3 is built from 16 residues. Germline-derived CDR1 and CDR2 are LGHNA and YNFKEQ. The trim removed 1 base at V and 6 bases at J, leaving 7 bases unmatched. The source of the sample is a study of blood T cell repertoires in COVID-19.

The chain recombines TRBV4-2 with TRBJ1-5; 9 nucleotides align to TRBD1. The sample was peripheral blood. The clonotype originates from a man in his sixties with active or convalescent COVID-19. This chain's CDR3 is CASSQVRGQGGQPQHF. CDR3 coding DNA: TGTGCCAGCAGCCAAGTGAGGGGACAGGGCGGTCAGCCCCAGCATTTT.